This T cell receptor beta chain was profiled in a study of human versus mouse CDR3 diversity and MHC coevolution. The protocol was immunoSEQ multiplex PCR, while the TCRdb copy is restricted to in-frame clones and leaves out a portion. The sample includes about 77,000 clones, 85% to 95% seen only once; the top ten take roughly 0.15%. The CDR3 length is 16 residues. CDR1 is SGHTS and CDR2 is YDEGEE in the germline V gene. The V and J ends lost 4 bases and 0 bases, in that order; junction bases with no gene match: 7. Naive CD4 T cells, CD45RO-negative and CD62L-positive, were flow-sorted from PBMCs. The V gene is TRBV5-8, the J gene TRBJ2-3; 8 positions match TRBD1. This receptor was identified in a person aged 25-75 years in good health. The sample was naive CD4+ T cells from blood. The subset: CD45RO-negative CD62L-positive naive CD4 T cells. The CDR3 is CASSPWDRLSTDTQYF. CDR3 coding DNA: TGTGCCAGCAGCCCATGGGACAGGTTGAGCACAGATACGCAGTATTTT.